These T cell receptor beta chains were read from a single sample in a study of long-term antiretroviral therapy in people with HIV. Data came from immunoSEQ multiplex PCR; TCRdb stores just in-frame clones and leaves some out. This sample has tens of thousands of clones, with about four fifths found just once. This material consisted of unsorted PBMCs, taken 1.1 years before starting antiretroviral therapy. These receptors originate from a young woman with HIV. The CDR3 runs from the conserved cysteine through the conserved F or W. The D gene is left open where the match is weak. The size of a clone is reported for some rows only, either as once, few or many, or as a class for expanded clones.

TRBV7-2	TRBJ1-1	NA	once	TGTGCCAGCAGCTTCAGGGGAAACACTGAAGCTTTCTTT	CASSFRGNTEAFF
TRBV29-1	TRBJ1-1	NA	NA	TGCAGCGCTAGAGGGTCCATTGAGTCTGAAGCTTTCTTT	CSARGSIESEAFF
TRBV2	TRBJ1-1	NA	NA	TGTGCCAGCAGGGACAGCTACACTGAAGCTTTCTTT	CASRDSYTEAFF
TRBV19	TRBJ2-4	TRBD1	NA	TGTGCCAGTACAGACAGGGGTAGGAACATTCAGTACTTC	CASTDRGRNIQYF
TRBV30	TRBJ2-5	TRBD2	NA	TGTGCCTCCACAAACCGGACCCGGACTGAGCGGGGGGCCCGAGAGACCCAGTACTTC	CASTNRTRTERGARETQYF
TRBV5-6	TRBJ2-4	NA	NA	TGTGCCAGCAGCCTGGTGGCTGGCATTACCAAAAACATTCAGTACTTC	CASSLVAGITKNIQYF
TRBV6-5	TRBJ2-2	TRBD2	NA	TGTGCCAGCAGTTACAGTGCGGGGGGATCCACCGGGGAGCTGTTTTTT	CASSYSAGGSTGELFF
TRBV2	TRBJ2-7	NA	once	TGTGCCAGCCGTGATGTCTTCTCGGACAGAATAGCCTACGAGCAGTACTTC	CASRDVFSDRIAYEQYF
TRBV2	TRBJ2-3	TRBD1	NA	TGTGCCAGCAGTGGGACAGGGCTACCAGATACGCAGTATTTT	CASSGTGLPDTQYF
TRBV11-2	TRBJ1-1	NA	once	TGTGCCAGCAGCTTAGGGGGGGGTGGCACTGAAGCTTTCTTT	CASSLGGGGTEAFF
TRBV5-1	TRBJ2-7	NA	once	TGCGCCAGCAGCTTGGGGCGGTTTTACGAGCAGTACTTC	CASSLGRFYEQYF
TRBV19	TRBJ1-1	NA	NA	TGTGCCAGTAGTTCACGACAAAACACTGAAGCTTTCTTT	CASSSRQNTEAFF
TRBV14	TRBJ1-5	NA	NA	TGTGCCAGCAGCCCTTCGACAGGCAAGGCTCATCAGCCCCAGCATTTT	CASSPSTGKAHQPQHF
TRBV5-4	TRBJ2-3	NA	NA	TGTGCCAGCAGCTTGGGGCCATCCCCCCCCAGGACAGATACGCAGTATTTT	CASSLGPSPPRTDTQYF
TRBV27	TRBJ1-3	NA	NA	TGTGCCAGCAGTTCAGGACAAAGCTCTGGAAACACCATATATTTT	CASSSGQSSGNTIYF
TRBV2	TRBJ1-1	NA	NA	TGTGCCAGCACTACGAGATCTAACACTGAAGCTTTCTTT	CASTTRSNTEAFF
TRBV7-8	TRBJ2-1	NA	NA	TGTGCCAGCAGCTTAGAGGGGAGCTCCTACAATGAGCAGTTCTTC	CASSLEGSSYNEQFF
TRBV7-6	TRBJ2-1	TRBD2	once	TGTGCCAGCAGCTTAGCTCGGACTAGCGGGGGGGCAAATGAGCAGTTCTTC	CASSLARTSGGANEQFF
TRBV5-6	TRBJ2-3	NA	NA	TGTGCCAGCAGCTTGTCTCAGGGCAGCACAGATACGCAGTATTTT	CASSLSQGSTDTQYF
TRBV6-5	TRBJ1-2	NA	NA	TGTGCCAGCAGAAACGGTGGGACCTTCTATGGCTACACCTTC	CASRNGGTFYGYTF
TRBV5-1	TRBJ2-3	TRBD2	NA	TGCGCCAGCAGCTTCGGTCCGAGCGGGGCAGGGACAGATACGCAGTATTTT	CASSFGPSGAGTDTQYF
TRBV7-2	TRBJ1-2	TRBD1	NA	TGTGCCAGCAGCTTGGACCCGACAGGGCGGAACTATGGCTACACCTTC	CASSLDPTGRNYGYTF
TRBV7-2	TRBJ2-1	NA	NA	TGTGCCAGCAGCTTTCATTCCGGGGGCGATGAGCAGTTCTTC	CASSFHSGGDEQFF
TRBV9	TRBJ2-3	TRBD1	NA	TGTGCCAGCAGCGCCGGGACAGGGCGCACAGATACGCAGTATTTT	CASSAGTGRTDTQYF
TRBV28	TRBJ2-1	TRBD1	few	TGTGCCAGCAGTTTGGGGACAGGGCTGTACAATGAGCAGTTCTTC	CASSLGTGLYNEQFF
TRBV27	TRBJ1-1	NA	NA	TGTGCCAGCAGTTTCCGGACAGAAGCCACTGAAGCTTTCTTT	CASSFRTEATEAFF
TRBV4-1	TRBJ2-1	NA	NA	TGCGCCAGCAGCCCCGACGGGCAGGTCGCCAATGAGCAGTTCTTC	CASSPDGQVANEQFF
TRBV7-9	TRBJ2-3	NA	NA	TGTGCCAGCAGGTTTACCGGGACCGCGAGCACAGATACGCAGTATTTT	CASRFTGTASTDTQYF
TRBV19	TRBJ1-6	NA	NA	TGTGCCAGTAGTATGGGGCGACTTAATTCACCCCTCCACTTT	CASSMGRLNSPLHF
TRBV15	TRBJ1-5	NA	few	TGTGCCACCAGCAGAGATCAACAGCCCCAGCATTTT	CATSRDQQPQHF
TRBV5-4	TRBJ1-1	TRBD1	NA	TGTGCCAGCACCTCTCCCCGAGGGGGCCAGTCGCCTGAAGCTTTCTTT	CASTSPRGGQSPEAFF